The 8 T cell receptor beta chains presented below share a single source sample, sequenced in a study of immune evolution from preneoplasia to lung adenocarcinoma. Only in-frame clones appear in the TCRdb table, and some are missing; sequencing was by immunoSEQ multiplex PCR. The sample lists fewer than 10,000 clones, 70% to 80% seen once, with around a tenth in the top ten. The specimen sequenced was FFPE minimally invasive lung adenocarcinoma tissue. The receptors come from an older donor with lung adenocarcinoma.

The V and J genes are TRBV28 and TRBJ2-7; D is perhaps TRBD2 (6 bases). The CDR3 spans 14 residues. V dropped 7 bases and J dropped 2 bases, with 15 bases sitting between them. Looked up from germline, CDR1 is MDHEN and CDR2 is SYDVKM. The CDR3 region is CASMEGGTAYEQYF. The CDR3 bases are TGTGCCAGCATGGAGGGAGGTACCGCCTACGAGCAGTACTTC.

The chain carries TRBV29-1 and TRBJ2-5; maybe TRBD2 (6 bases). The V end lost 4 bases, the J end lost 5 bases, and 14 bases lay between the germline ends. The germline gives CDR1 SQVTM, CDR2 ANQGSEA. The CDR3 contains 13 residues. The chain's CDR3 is CSVAYGSGETQYF. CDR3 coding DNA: TGCAGCGTTGCGTACGGGAGTGGGGAGACCCAGTACTTC.

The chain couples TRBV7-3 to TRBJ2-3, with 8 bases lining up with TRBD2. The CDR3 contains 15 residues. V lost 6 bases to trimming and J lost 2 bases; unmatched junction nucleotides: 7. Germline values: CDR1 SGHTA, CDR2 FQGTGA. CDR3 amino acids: CASSHSGGVTDTQYF. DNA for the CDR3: TGTGCCAGCAGTCACAGCGGGGGAGTCACAGATACGCAGTATTTT.

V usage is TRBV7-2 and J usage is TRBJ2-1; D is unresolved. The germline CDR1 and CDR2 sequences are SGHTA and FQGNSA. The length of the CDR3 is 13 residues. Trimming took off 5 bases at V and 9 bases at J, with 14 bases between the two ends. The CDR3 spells CASSPEWSAEQFF. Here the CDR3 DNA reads TGTGCCAGCAGCCCAGAATGGTCCGCTGAGCAGTTCTTC.

The CDR3 reads CASSGGLAGAETQYF. The DNA of the CDR3 is TGTGCCAGCAGTGGGGGACTAGCGGGCGCCGAGACCCAGTACTTC. The rearrangement joins TRBV2 to TRBJ2-5; TRBD2 matches at 12 bases. Unmatched junction bases numbered 5, after V lost 4 bases and J lost 5 bases. The germline CDR1 and CDR2 sequences are SNHLY and FYNNEI. This CDR3 is 15 amino acids long.

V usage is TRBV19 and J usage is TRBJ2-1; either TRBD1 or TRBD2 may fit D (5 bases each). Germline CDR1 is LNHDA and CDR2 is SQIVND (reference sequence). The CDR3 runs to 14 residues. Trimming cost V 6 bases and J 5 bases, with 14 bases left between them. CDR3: CASRDPGRNNEQFF. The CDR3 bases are TGTGCCAGTAGGGACCCGGGACGGAACAATGAGCAGTTCTTC.

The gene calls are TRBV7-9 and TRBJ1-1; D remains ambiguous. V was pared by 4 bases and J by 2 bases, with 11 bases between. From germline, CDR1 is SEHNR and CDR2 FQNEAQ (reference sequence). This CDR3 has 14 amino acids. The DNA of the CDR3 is TGTGCCAGCAGCTCAGGCCCGGGAAACACTGAAGCTTTCTTT. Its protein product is CASSSGPGNTEAFF.

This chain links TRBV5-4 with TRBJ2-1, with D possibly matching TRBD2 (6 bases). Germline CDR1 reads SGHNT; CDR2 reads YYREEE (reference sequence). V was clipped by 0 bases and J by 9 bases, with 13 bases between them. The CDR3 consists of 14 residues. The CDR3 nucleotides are TGTGCCAGCAGCTTGGGGGACTTTCAGGCTGAGCAGTTCTTC. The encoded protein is CASSLGDFQAEQFF. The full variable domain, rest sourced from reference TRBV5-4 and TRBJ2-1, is ETGVTQSPTHLIKTRGQQVTLRCSSQSGHNTVSWYQQALGQGPQFIFQYYREEENGRGNFPPRFSGLQFPNYSSELNVNALELDDSALYLCASSLGDFQAEQFFGPGTRLTVL.